This TCR beta chain originates from a study of breast tumors, draining lymph nodes, adjacent tissues (dated by TCRdb to 2016 to 2017). Turning to the overall study: The study compared TCR beta repertoires across tumor, adjacent nontumor tissue and axillary lymph nodes from breast cancer patients. In human breast cancer, the study set out to evaluate how tumor, surrounding tissue and draining lymph node repertoires relate to one another and whether T cells may move between these sites. Results the study describes overall, beyond this receptor: T-cell repertoire diversity in tumors was found to be lower than in lymph nodes but higher than in nontumor tissue, and preferential V and J gene usage was observed. The data were considered consistent with the idea that most tumor T cells come from the lymph node and then expand in tumor tissue. Rather than being directly demonstrated, the conclusion that tumor T cells originate in lymph nodes was presented as consistent with a hypothesis. Tumor and nontumor tissue repertoires were significantly more similar in luminal-like than in basal-like breast cancer.

Lymph node samples were obtained from the axillary draining lymph nodes of breast cancer patients. The sequencer was an Illumina HiSeq 2000. TCR beta chain libraries were generated by multiplex PCR amplification. High-throughput sequencing was used to analyze the amplified TCR beta chain products. TCRdb redid the processing of the public reads, applying fastp at Q25 and MiXCR, and retained in-frame beta chains. Under each unique CDR3 protein, matching rows form one entry showing the most common genes and DNA. Recorded for this sample are over 150,000 distinct CDR3 sequences; 30% to 40% of them occurred a single time. About 4.5% of the sample rests with the top ten. A few counts support this clonotype. This clone's antigen is unknown. Per-base quality was not reported, and no clone a single base away is much larger than it. The receptor's source is a female donor with breast cancer. Some clones in this sample may be carry-over from other donors' samples. The source material was axillary lymph node tissue.

The sequence in DNA is TGTGCCAGCTCACCACTAGGGACTAGCTCAACCGGGGAGCTGTTTTTT. Its translation is CASSPLGTSSTGELFF. The V gene is TRBV18 and the J gene is TRBJ2-2; 9 central bases correspond to TRBD2. Inclusive of the bounding cysteine and phenylalanine, the CDR3 is 16 residues long. Of the read, only the CDR3 DNA is kept; its 48 bases are in frame from base 1. Sequences KGHSH (CDR1) and LQKENI (CDR2) are obtained from the germline V gene. The V end gives up 1 base and the J end 5 bases, leaving 5 bases in the junction not matched to a gene.